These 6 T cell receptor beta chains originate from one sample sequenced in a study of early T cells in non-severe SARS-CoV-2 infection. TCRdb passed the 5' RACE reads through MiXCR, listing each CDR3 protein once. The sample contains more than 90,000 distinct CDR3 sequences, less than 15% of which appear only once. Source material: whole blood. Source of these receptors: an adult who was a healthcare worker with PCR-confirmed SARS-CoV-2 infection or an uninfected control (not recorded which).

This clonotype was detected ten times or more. CDR3 DNA: TGTGCCAGCAGTTTGTCTGGCAGCAATCAGCCCCAGCATTTT. Translating it yields CASSLSGSNQPQHF. The V call is TRBV28, the J call TRBJ1-5; D ambiguous. Germline CDR1 is MDHEN and CDR2 is SYDVKM. Trimming stripped 3 bases from V and 1 base from J, with 7 bases between. The CDR3 extends over 14 amino acids.

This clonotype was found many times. CDR3 nucleotide sequence: TGCAGTGCTAGAGACCCACTAGCGGGAGGAGAGACCCAGTACTTC. It is translated as CSARDPLAGGETQYF. This chain connects TRBV20-1 to TRBJ2-5, with 12 positions matching TRBD2. J was trimmed by 4 bases and V by 0 bases; bases with no gene match: 3. CDR1 is DFQATT, CDR2 SNEGSKA, per germline (reference sequence). This CDR3 has 15 amino acids.

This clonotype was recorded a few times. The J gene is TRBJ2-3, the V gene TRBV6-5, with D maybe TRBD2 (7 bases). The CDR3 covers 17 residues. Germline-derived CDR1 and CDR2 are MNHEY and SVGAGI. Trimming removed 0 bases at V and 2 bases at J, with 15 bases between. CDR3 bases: TGTGCCAGCAGTTACTCGCAGAGGGGGACTAACACAGATACGCAGTATTTT. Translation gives CASSYSQRGTNTDTQYF.

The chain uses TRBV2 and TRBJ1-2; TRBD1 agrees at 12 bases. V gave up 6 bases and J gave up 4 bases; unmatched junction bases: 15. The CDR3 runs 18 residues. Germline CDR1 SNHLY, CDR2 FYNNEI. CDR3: CASRKGTGQGAEGYGYTF. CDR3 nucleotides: TGTGCCAGCAGGAAGGGCACGGGACAGGGGGCAGAAGGCTATGGCTACACCTTC.

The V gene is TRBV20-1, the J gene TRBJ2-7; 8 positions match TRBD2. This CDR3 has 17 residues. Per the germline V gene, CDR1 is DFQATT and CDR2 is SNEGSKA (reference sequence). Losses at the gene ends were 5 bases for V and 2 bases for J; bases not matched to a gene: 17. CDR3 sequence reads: CSAFRAPPGTRTYEQYF. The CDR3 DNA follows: TGCAGTGCTTTCCGCGCGCCCCCCGGGACTAGAACCTACGAGCAGTACTTC.

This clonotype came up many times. The CDR3 DNA sequence: TGTGCCACCAGCAATTCGGAAACCGGGGAGCTGTTTTTT. This gives the protein CATSNSETGELFF. The rearrangement joins TRBV15 to TRBJ2-2; D is undetermined. The CDR3 is 13 residues long. Germline V CDR1 and CDR2: LNHNV, YYDKDF (reference sequence). The ends were cut back, 4 bases at V and 5 bases at J, with 8 bases in the middle.